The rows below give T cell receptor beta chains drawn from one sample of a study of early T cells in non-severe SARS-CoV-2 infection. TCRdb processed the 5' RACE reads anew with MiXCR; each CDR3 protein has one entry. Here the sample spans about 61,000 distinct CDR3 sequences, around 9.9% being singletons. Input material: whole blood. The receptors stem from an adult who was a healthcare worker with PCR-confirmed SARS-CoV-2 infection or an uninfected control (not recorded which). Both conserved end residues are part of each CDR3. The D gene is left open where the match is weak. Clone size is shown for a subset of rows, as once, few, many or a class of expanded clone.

cdr3_aa: CASSLAGGRTDTQYF
cdr3_nt: TGTGCCAGCAGCTTAGCGGGGGGCCGGACAGATACGCAGTATTTT
v_call: TRBV7-7
d_call: .
j_call: TRBJ2-3
clone_size: many

cdr3_aa: CASNTQGVGANVLTF
cdr3_nt: TGTGCCAGCAACACGCAGGGGGTAGGGGCCAACGTCCTGACTTTC
v_call: TRBV2
d_call: TRBD1
j_call: TRBJ2-6
clone_size: .

cdr3_aa: CASSPFRPRRETQYF
cdr3_nt: TGTGCCAGCAGCCCCTTCCGCCCACGGAGGGAGACCCAGTACTTC
v_call: TRBV13
d_call: .
j_call: TRBJ2-5
clone_size: few

cdr3_aa: CASSPTVTGGTEAFF
cdr3_nt: TGTGCCAGCAGTCCGACCGTGACAGGGGGCACTGAAGCTTTCTTT
v_call: TRBV12-3/TRBV12-4
d_call: TRBD1
j_call: TRBJ1-1
clone_size: few

cdr3_aa: CASSQLSGTPSGANVLTF
cdr3_nt: TGCGCCAGCAGCCAACTGTCCGGGACGCCTTCTGGGGCCAACGTCCTGACTTTC
v_call: TRBV4-1
d_call: .
j_call: TRBJ2-6
clone_size: .

cdr3_aa: CASSTSDTQYF
cdr3_nt: TGTGCCAGCAGTACCTCAGATACGCAGTATTTT
v_call: TRBV6-2/TRBV6-3
d_call: .
j_call: TRBJ2-3
clone_size: .

cdr3_aa: CSVEFRGRGLYNEQFF
cdr3_nt: TGCAGCGTTGAATTTAGGGGCAGGGGGCTATACAATGAGCAGTTCTTC
v_call: TRBV29-1
d_call: TRBD1
j_call: TRBJ2-1
clone_size: .

cdr3_aa: CASSPFNEQFF
cdr3_nt: TGTGCCAGCAGTCCATTCAATGAGCAGTTCTTC
v_call: TRBV2
d_call: .
j_call: TRBJ2-1
clone_size: .

cdr3_aa: CASSFDRVENEQFF
cdr3_nt: TGCGCCAGCAGCTTTGACAGGGTAGAGAATGAGCAGTTCTTC
v_call: TRBV5-1
d_call: TRBD1
j_call: TRBJ2-1
clone_size: .

cdr3_aa: CSARASGGPRGTDTQYF
cdr3_nt: TGCAGTGCTAGAGCTAGCGGGGGGCCCAGGGGCACAGATACGCAGTATTTT
v_call: TRBV20-1
d_call: TRBD2
j_call: TRBJ2-3
clone_size: .

cdr3_aa: CASSHRTGGTDTQYF
cdr3_nt: TGTGCCAGCTCACACCGGACAGGGGGCACAGATACGCAGTATTTT
v_call: TRBV18
d_call: TRBD1
j_call: TRBJ2-3
clone_size: few

cdr3_aa: CSVVRGRQETQYF
cdr3_nt: TGCAGCGTTGTTCGGGGGAGACAAGAGACCCAGTACTTC
v_call: TRBV29-1
d_call: .
j_call: TRBJ2-5
clone_size: .

cdr3_aa: CSARDKGRNSPLHF
cdr3_nt: TGCAGTGCTAGAGATAAGGGGCGGAATTCACCCCTCCACTTT
v_call: TRBV20-1
d_call: .
j_call: TRBJ1-6
clone_size: .

cdr3_aa: CATSGSRYTWGIQPMNTEAFF
cdr3_nt: TGTGCCACCAGCGGGAGCCGGTACACTTGGGGGATTCAACCAATGAACACTGAAGCTTTCTTT
v_call: TRBV15
d_call: .
j_call: TRBJ1-1
clone_size: .

cdr3_aa: CATLGLHNEQFF
cdr3_nt: TGCGCCACCCTCGGACTCCACAATGAGCAGTTCTTC
v_call: TRBV10-2
d_call: .
j_call: TRBJ2-1
clone_size: few

cdr3_aa: CSVEEANKLFF
cdr3_nt: TGCAGCGTTGAAGAGGCCAACAAACTGTTTTTT
v_call: TRBV29-1
d_call: .
j_call: TRBJ1-4
clone_size: many

cdr3_aa: CAWSDYRGRIAGEQFF
cdr3_nt: TGTGCCTGGAGTGACTATAGGGGTCGGATTGCTGGTGAGCAGTTCTTC
v_call: TRBV30
d_call: .
j_call: TRBJ2-1
clone_size: .

cdr3_aa: CASGRGRTVQETQYF
cdr3_nt: TGTGCCAGCGGGCGGGGACGGACAGTACAAGAGACCCAGTACTTC
v_call: TRBV2
d_call: .
j_call: TRBJ2-5
clone_size: few

cdr3_aa: CASSLILANTGELFF
cdr3_nt: TGTGCCAGCAGCTTAATCCTCGCGAACACCGGGGAGCTGTTTTTT
v_call: TRBV5-5
d_call: .
j_call: TRBJ2-2
clone_size: .

cdr3_aa: CASSAQSQGGYGYTF
cdr3_nt: TGTGCCAGCAGCGCCCAGTCACAGGGTGGCTATGGCTACACCTTC
v_call: TRBV7-3
d_call: .
j_call: TRBJ1-2
clone_size: .

cdr3_aa: CASSRTEQETQYF
cdr3_nt: TGCGCCAGCAGCCGCACAGAACAAGAGACCCAGTACTTC
v_call: TRBV5-1
d_call: .
j_call: TRBJ2-5
clone_size: .

cdr3_aa: CASSFSPGQGRRETQYF
cdr3_nt: TGTGCCAGCAGCTTTTCTCCGGGACAGGGGAGGAGGGAGACCCAGTACTTC
v_call: TRBV5-5
d_call: TRBD1
j_call: TRBJ2-5
clone_size: few

cdr3_aa: CATRTGGALANQPQHF
cdr3_nt: TGTGCCACTCGAACGGGGGGTGCTTTAGCCAATCAGCCCCAGCATTTT
v_call: TRBV6-6
d_call: .
j_call: TRBJ1-5
clone_size: many

cdr3_aa: CASSLRAGLATGMARTEAFF
cdr3_nt: TGCGCCAGCAGCTTGAGGGCGGGTTTGGCAACAGGGATGGCTCGCACTGAAGCTTTCTTT
v_call: TRBV5-1
d_call: .
j_call: TRBJ1-1
clone_size: many

cdr3_aa: CSALAGTTDTQYF
cdr3_nt: TGCAGTGCACTAGCGGGGACAACAGATACGCAGTATTTT
v_call: TRBV20-1
d_call: TRBD2
j_call: TRBJ2-3
clone_size: few

cdr3_aa: CASSQLEGGGEQFF
cdr3_nt: TGTGCCAGCAGCCAACTCGAGGGGGGCGGAGAGCAGTTCTTC
v_call: TRBV7-3
d_call: .
j_call: TRBJ2-1
clone_size: .

cdr3_aa: CASSQAGLGEETQYF
cdr3_nt: TGCGCCAGCAGCCAGGCGGGACTAGGAGAAGAGACCCAGTACTTC
v_call: TRBV4-1
d_call: TRBD2
j_call: TRBJ2-5
clone_size: .

cdr3_aa: CSARDASYFKETQYF
cdr3_nt: TGCAGTGCTAGAGATGCTTCTTACTTTAAAGAGACCCAGTACTTC
v_call: TRBV20-1
d_call: .
j_call: TRBJ2-5
clone_size: .

cdr3_aa: CASSLGGEAFF
cdr3_nt: TGTGCCAGCAGTTTAGGTGGGGAAGCTTTCTTT
v_call: TRBV12-3/TRBV12-4
d_call: .
j_call: TRBJ1-1
clone_size: many

cdr3_aa: CASSQARRGRTLNYGYTF
cdr3_nt: TGTGCCAGCAGCCAAGCTCGTCGGGGACGGACCCTCAACTATGGCTACACCTTC
v_call: TRBV4-2
d_call: .
j_call: TRBJ1-2
clone_size: few

cdr3_aa: CASSYGDRTYNEQFF
cdr3_nt: TGTGCCAGCAGTTACGGGGACCGAACCTACAATGAGCAGTTCTTC
v_call: TRBV6-2/TRBV6-3
d_call: .
j_call: TRBJ2-1
clone_size: few

cdr3_aa: CASSKALGLAVRETQYF
cdr3_nt: TGTGCCAGCAGTAAAGCACTAGGACTGGCAGTCCGAGAGACCCAGTACTTC
v_call: TRBV6-1
d_call: .
j_call: TRBJ2-5
clone_size: .

cdr3_aa: CASNYRTSNYGYTF
cdr3_nt: TGTGCCAGCAACTACAGGACCTCTAACTATGGCTACACCTTC
v_call: TRBV5-4
d_call: .
j_call: TRBJ1-2
clone_size: few

cdr3_aa: CASSEGQEAFF
cdr3_nt: TGCGCCAGCAGCGAAGGACAGGAAGCTTTCTTT
v_call: TRBV5-1
d_call: .
j_call: TRBJ1-1
clone_size: .

cdr3_aa: CASSPEEGNYGYTF
cdr3_nt: TGCGCCAGCAGCCCAGAGGAAGGGAACTATGGCTACACCTTC
v_call: TRBV5-1
d_call: .
j_call: TRBJ1-2
clone_size: .

cdr3_aa: CSARDVGGPDTEAFF
cdr3_nt: TGCAGTGCTAGAGATGTTGGGGGACCAGACACTGAAGCTTTCTTT
v_call: TRBV20-1
d_call: .
j_call: TRBJ1-1
clone_size: many

cdr3_aa: CASSFSLRETQYF
cdr3_nt: TGTGCCAGCAGTTTCAGCCTGAGGGAGACCCAGTACTTC
v_call: TRBV27
d_call: .
j_call: TRBJ2-5
clone_size: many

cdr3_aa: CASSLRADSSNYGYTF
cdr3_nt: TGTGCCAGCAGTTTAAGGGCGGACAGCTCTAACTATGGCTACACCTTC
v_call: TRBV12-3/TRBV12-4
d_call: .
j_call: TRBJ1-2
clone_size: .

cdr3_aa: CASRTGRTGTGNTIYF
cdr3_nt: TGTGCCAGCAGGACGGGCCGGACAGGGACTGGAAACACCATATATTTT
v_call: TRBV12-3/TRBV12-4
d_call: TRBD1
j_call: TRBJ1-3
clone_size: many

cdr3_aa: CASSLELVRGLLFGTDTQYF
cdr3_nt: TGTGCCAGCAGCTTAGAATTGGTCAGGGGGTTATTATTTGGCACAGATACGCAGTATTTT
v_call: TRBV11-2
d_call: TRBD1
j_call: TRBJ2-3
clone_size: few

cdr3_aa: CASTVQGAGNEQFF
cdr3_nt: TGTGCCAGCACAGTACAGGGGGCTGGCAATGAGCAGTTCTTC
v_call: TRBV6-6
d_call: TRBD1
j_call: TRBJ2-1
clone_size: .

cdr3_aa: CASRTGGTYNEQFF
cdr3_nt: TGTGCCAGCAGGACAGGGGGGACCTACAATGAGCAGTTCTTC
v_call: TRBV2
d_call: TRBD1
j_call: TRBJ2-1
clone_size: .

cdr3_aa: CATSDIGQENNEQFF
cdr3_nt: TGTGCCACCAGTGATATCGGACAGGAAAACAATGAGCAGTTCTTC
v_call: TRBV24-1
d_call: TRBD1
j_call: TRBJ2-1
clone_size: few

cdr3_aa: CASTAAGGRTDTQYF
cdr3_nt: TGTGCCAGCACCGCGGCGGGGGGGCGCACAGATACGCAGTATTTT
v_call: TRBV7-6
d_call: TRBD2
j_call: TRBJ2-3
clone_size: many

cdr3_aa: CSATFGTGGSGNTIYF
cdr3_nt: TGCAGTGCTACCTTCGGGACAGGGGGCTCCGGAAACACCATATATTTT
v_call: TRBV20-1
d_call: TRBD1
j_call: TRBJ1-3
clone_size: .

cdr3_aa: CASRPNRGGADTQYF
cdr3_nt: TGTGCCAGCAGACCTAACAGGGGTGGGGCGGATACGCAGTATTTT
v_call: TRBV3-1
d_call: TRBD1
j_call: TRBJ2-3
clone_size: many

cdr3_aa: CASSQVGLGGLETQYF
cdr3_nt: TGCGCCAGCAGCCAAGTCGGGTTAGGGGGGCTAGAGACCCAGTACTTC
v_call: TRBV4-1
d_call: .
j_call: TRBJ2-5
clone_size: many

cdr3_aa: CATSDSGYSTLHF
cdr3_nt: TGTGCCACCAGTGATTCGGGGTATTCCACCCTCCACTTT
v_call: TRBV24-1
d_call: .
j_call: TRBJ1-6
clone_size: .

cdr3_aa: CASSSPASGANVLTF
cdr3_nt: TGTGCCAGCAGCTCGCCCGCCTCTGGGGCCAACGTCCTGACTTTC
v_call: TRBV28
d_call: .
j_call: TRBJ2-6
clone_size: few

cdr3_aa: CATRRLAGDTQYF
cdr3_nt: TGTGCCACCAGGAGACTAGCCGGGGATACGCAGTATTTT
v_call: TRBV24-1
d_call: TRBD2
j_call: TRBJ2-3
clone_size: few

cdr3_aa: CASSPYTDTQYF
cdr3_nt: TGTGCCAGCAGCCCCTACACAGATACGCAGTATTTT
v_call: TRBV7-2
d_call: .
j_call: TRBJ2-3
clone_size: .

cdr3_aa: CASSSRPGTRTDTQYF
cdr3_nt: TGTGCCAGCAGCTCCCGACCCGGGACACGCACAGATACGCAGTATTTT
v_call: TRBV5-4
d_call: .
j_call: TRBJ2-3
clone_size: .

cdr3_aa: CASSEGPPNTEAFF
cdr3_nt: TGTGCCAGCAGTGAAGGGCCTCCGAACACTGAAGCTTTCTTT
v_call: TRBV25-1
d_call: .
j_call: TRBJ1-1
clone_size: .

cdr3_aa: CASRPEKTGPDTEAFF
cdr3_nt: TGTGCCAGCAGACCAGAGAAGACGGGTCCAGACACTGAAGCTTTCTTT
v_call: TRBV6-6
d_call: .
j_call: TRBJ1-1
clone_size: few